This entry is about one TCR beta chain. V was pared by 0 bases and J by 0 bases, with 8 bases between. CDR1 and CDR2 (germline): MGHRA, YSYEKL. This CDR3 is 15 amino acids long. TCRdb keeps only in-frame clones here, not all; method: immunoSEQ multiplex PCR. The sample carries 300,000 to 400,000 clones, 75% to 90% recorded once. The sample comes from a study of blood T cell repertoires in COVID-19. Sample: peripheral blood. This sequence was found in a woman aged 45-59 years with COVID-19, enrolled during active disease. This rearrangement joins TRBV4-1 to TRBJ1-1, with a tentative D call TRBD1 (5 bases). In DNA, the CDR3 is TGCGCCAGCAGCCAAGAAGCAGGGTTGAACACTGAAGCTTTCTTT. Residues: CASSQEAGLNTEAFF.